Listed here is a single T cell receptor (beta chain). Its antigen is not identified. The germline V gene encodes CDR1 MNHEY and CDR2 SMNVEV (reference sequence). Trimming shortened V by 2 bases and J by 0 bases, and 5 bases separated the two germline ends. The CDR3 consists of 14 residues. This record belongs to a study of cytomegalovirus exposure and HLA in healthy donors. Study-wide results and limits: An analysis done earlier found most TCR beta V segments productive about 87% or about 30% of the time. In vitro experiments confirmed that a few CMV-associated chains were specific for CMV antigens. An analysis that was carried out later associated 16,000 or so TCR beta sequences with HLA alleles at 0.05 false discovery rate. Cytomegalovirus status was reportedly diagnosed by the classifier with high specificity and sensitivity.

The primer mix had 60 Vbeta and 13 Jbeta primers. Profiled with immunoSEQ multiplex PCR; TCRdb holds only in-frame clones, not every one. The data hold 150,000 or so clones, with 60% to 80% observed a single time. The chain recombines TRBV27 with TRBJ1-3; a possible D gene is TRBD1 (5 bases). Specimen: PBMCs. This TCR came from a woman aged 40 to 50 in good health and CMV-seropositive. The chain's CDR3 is CASSLQGSGNTIYF. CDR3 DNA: TGTGCCAGCAGTTTACAGGGCTCTGGAAACACCATATATTTT.